Listed here is a single T cell receptor (beta chain). TCRdb's table, derived via immunoSEQ multiplex PCR, lists solely in-frame clones and lacks some. The sample holds 45,000 or so clones, 75% to 95% seen once. V was pared by 3 bases and J by 3 bases, with 12 bases between. This CDR3 is 15 amino acids long. Germline assignment: CDR1 LGHNA and CDR2 YSLEER. The source of the sample is a study of T cell changes during pregnancy in multiple sclerosis. The sequence was collected from a female donor with multiple sclerosis, enrolled in a pregnancy study. The specimen comprised CD8+ T cells from peripheral blood mononuclear cells, sampled after pregnancy. The chain combines TRBV4-3 with TRBJ2-1, with D possibly being TRBD2 (6 bases). The CDR3 sequence is CASSQGGGYYNEQFF. The CDR3 coding sequence is TGCGCCAGCAGCCAGGGGGGTGGGTACTACAATGAGCAGTTCTTC.